Below, one T cell receptor (beta chain) is given with its context. Its antigen remains unknown. The source of the sample is a study of T cell responses to AZD1222 COVID-19 vaccine. In the study overall: It was second doses at about 4 or about 12 weeks that were pooled.

Findings and limits, study-wide: Seropositivity was recorded at baseline in only 6 or 7 AZD1222 recipients. Donors were chiefly white British, with a greater number of females, and clonal diversity was perhaps underestimated. Unmutated regions of variants are reportedly targeted by nearly half of spike-specific TCRs.

The length of the CDR3 is 14 residues. Trimming stripped 8 bases from V and 2 bases from J, with 10 bases between. Germline CDR1 MNHEY, CDR2 SMNVEV (reference sequence). Only in-frame clones appear in the TCRdb table, and some are missing; sequencing was by immunoSEQ multiplex PCR. The sample has about 110,000 clones; 87% are singletons. The origin of this receptor is an adult in good health. The V and J genes are TRBV27 and TRBJ1-6; the D gene is possibly TRBD1 (6 bases). The specimen was peripheral blood, collected on day 0 of AZD1222 vaccination. In DNA form, the CDR3 reads TGTGCCAGCTCCGACAGGCCCTATAATTCACCCCTCCACTTT. It is translated as CASSDRPYNSPLHF.